This T cell receptor (beta chain) was sequenced during a study of blood T cells in healthy people across ages. This clonotype was detected only a few times. Antigen: not known. Overall study findings and caveats: The recorded TCR beta diversity per million T cells decreased in a roughly linear manner with age.

PBMCs numbering at least 7 million were isolated per sample. A sample-barcoded 5' primer and a J-beta primer mix were used in a second PCR of about 7 to 11 cycles. TCRdb processed the 5' RACE reads anew with MiXCR; each CDR3 protein has one entry. The table includes about 800,000 distinct CDR3 sequences, just under 25% detected once. These records were also assigned to another study, of T cells of mothers and their children.

This receptor was obtained from a boy younger than 18 in good health. The sample taken for sequencing was blood.

CDR3 bases: TGTGCCAGCAGTGAAGGACAGGAGTATGGCTACACCTTC. It codes for CASSEGQEYGYTF. The genes are TRBV2 and TRBJ1-2; TRBD1 is a possible D gene (6 bases). This CDR3 is built from 13 residues. Germline V CDR1 and CDR2: SNHLY, FYNNEI. Trimming stripped 1 base from V and 5 bases from J, with 8 bases between.